Detailed here is one T cell receptor (beta chain). The data were taken from a study of T cell changes during pregnancy in multiple sclerosis. V shed 3 bases, J shed 4 bases, and the junction held 8 bases outside the gene matches. Germline CDR1 SGDLS, CDR2 YYNGEE. The length of the CDR3 is 16 residues. Produced via immunoSEQ multiplex PCR; TCRdb's table is partial and in-frame only. The sample has 40,000 to 45,000 clones; 85% to 95% are singletons. The source was CD4+ T cells from peripheral blood mononuclear cells, collected in the third trimester of pregnancy. This receptor was obtained from a female donor with multiple sclerosis, enrolled in a pregnancy study. V is TRBV9 and J is TRBJ2-1; 9 bases agree with TRBD1. CDR3 nucleotides: TGTGCCAGCAGCGCTATCGGGACAGGGACTTACAATGAGCAGTTCTTC. Translating it yields CASSAIGTGTYNEQFF.